This TCR beta chain was recorded in a study of beta chain features in type 1 diabetes. Expressed TCRB transcripts were sequenced, since all the RNA that had been isolated was reverse transcribed. Profiled with immunoSEQ multiplex PCR; TCRdb holds only in-frame clones, not every one. The sample carries approximately 730,000 clones, around an eighth recorded once. This clone showed up just a few times. Antigen: not known. General study points: Insertion counts at VDJ junctions were lower in type 1 diabetes patients, who also showed more deletions there. In comparison with healthy donors, patients had naive, central memory and Treg TCRB repertoires that appeared more similar. When Type 1 diabetes patients were examined, their TCRB CDR3s proved moderately but significantly shorter in all four CD4+ subsets.

CDR1 and CDR2 (germline): MNHNY, SVGAGI (reference sequence). With V trimmed by 3 bases and J by 4 bases, 7 bases remained unmatched. CDR3 length equals 15 residues. This clonotype originated in a man between 18 and 29 years old with type 1 diabetes. The material sequenced was naive CD4+ T cells from blood. The chain combines TRBV6-6 with TRBJ2-7; 9 nucleotides match TRBD1. The CDR3 here is CASSYIRTGAYEQYF. CDR3 nucleotide sequence: TGTGCCAGCAGTTATATTCGGACAGGGGCGTACGAGCAGTACTTC.